This T cell receptor beta chain came from a study of cytomegalovirus exposure and HLA in healthy donors. The donors were part of the validation cohort of roughly 130 subjects. That cohort was separate from the first cohort, which comprised 666 subjects. Data came from immunoSEQ multiplex PCR; TCRdb stores just in-frame clones and leaves some out. The sample has tens of thousands of clones; roughly 90% are singletons. Unmatched junction bases numbered 7, after V lost 3 bases and J lost 11 bases. CDR3 length: 12 residues. Germline V lookup: CDR1 SGHRS, CDR2 YFSETQ. Study results and caveats: Most TCR sequences were seen very rarely across donors, but some public TCRs occurred in many. The study listed about 150 cytomegalovirus-associated TCR beta chains.

This clone showed up just once. No antigen is known for it. This TCR came from a man aged 30-40 years in good health and CMV-seronegative. The genes are TRBV5-1 and TRBJ1-1, with TRBD1 matching over 7 bases. The source material was PBMCs. CDR3 sequence (DNA): TGCGCCAGCAGCTCCCCGACAGGGTTGGCTTTCTTT. It specifies CASSSPTGLAFF.